This T cell receptor (beta chain) was sequenced for a study of blood T cell repertoires in COVID-19. Study-level information: Material from acute and convalescent COVID-19 was sourced from the United States, Italy and Spain. Sample material is recorded as cDNA or gDNA derived from T cells, B-cell-depleted T cells, or PBMCs.

The CDR3 is 18 amino acids. Germline loops: CDR1 MNHNS, CDR2 SASEGT. J was trimmed by 0 bases and V by 1 base; bases with no gene match: 7. Sequenced by immunoSEQ multiplex PCR; TCRdb stores in-frame clones only, minus some. Altogether about 49,000 clones are present, 70% to 90% being singletons, with the ten largest covering 13%. The chain links TRBV6-1 to TRBJ1-4, with TRBD1 matching over 8 bases. Sequencing used peripheral blood. This TCR was sampled from a man of 80 years or more with acute or convalescent COVID-19. CDR3 bases: TGTGCCAGCAGTGAAGGACAGGGGATCCTCGCAACTAATGAAAAACTGTTTTTT. Translation gives CASSEGQGILATNEKLFF.